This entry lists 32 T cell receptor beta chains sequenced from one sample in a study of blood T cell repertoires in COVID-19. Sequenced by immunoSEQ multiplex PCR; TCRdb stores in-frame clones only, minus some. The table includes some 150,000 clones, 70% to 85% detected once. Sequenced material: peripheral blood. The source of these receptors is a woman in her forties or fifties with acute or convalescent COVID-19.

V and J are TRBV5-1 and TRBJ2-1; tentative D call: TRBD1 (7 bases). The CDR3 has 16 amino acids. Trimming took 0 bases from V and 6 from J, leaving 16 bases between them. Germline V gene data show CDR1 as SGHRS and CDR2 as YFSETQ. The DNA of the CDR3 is TGCGCCAGCAGCTTGGGCGGGACAGCCACCAGCAATGAGCAGTTCTTC. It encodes CASSLGGTATSNEQFF.

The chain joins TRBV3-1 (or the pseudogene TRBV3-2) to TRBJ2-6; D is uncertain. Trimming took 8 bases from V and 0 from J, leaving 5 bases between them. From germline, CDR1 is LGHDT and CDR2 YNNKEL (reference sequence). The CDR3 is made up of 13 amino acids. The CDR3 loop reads CASSSSGANVLTF. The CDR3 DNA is TGTGCCAGCTCGAGCTCTGGGGCCAACGTCCTGACTTTC.

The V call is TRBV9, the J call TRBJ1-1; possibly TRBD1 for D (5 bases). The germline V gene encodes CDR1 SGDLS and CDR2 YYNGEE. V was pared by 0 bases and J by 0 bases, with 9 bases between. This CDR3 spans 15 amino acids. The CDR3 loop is CASSVGGRLNTEAFF. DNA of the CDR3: TGTGCCAGCAGCGTAGGGGGCAGGCTGAACACTGAAGCTTTCTTT.

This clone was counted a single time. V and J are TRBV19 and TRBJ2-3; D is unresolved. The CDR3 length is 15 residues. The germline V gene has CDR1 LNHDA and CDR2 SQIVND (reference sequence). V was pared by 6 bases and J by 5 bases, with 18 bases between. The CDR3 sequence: CASSRLLPTRDTQYF. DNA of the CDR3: TGTGCCAGTAGCCGACTTTTACCAACACGAGATACGCAGTATTTT.

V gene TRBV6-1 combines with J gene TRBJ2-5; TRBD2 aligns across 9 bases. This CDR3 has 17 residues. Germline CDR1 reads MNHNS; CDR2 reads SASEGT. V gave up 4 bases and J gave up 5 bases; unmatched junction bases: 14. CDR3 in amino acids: CASSAGSGGNLGETQYF. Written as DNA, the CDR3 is TGTGCCAGCAGTGCCGGAAGCGGGGGGAACCTAGGGGAGACCCAGTACTTC.

The CDR3 loop is CASSRITGTGNTIYF. CDR3 in DNA: TGTGCCAGCAGCCGTATTACGGGGACTGGAAACACCATATATTTT. V usage is TRBV3-1 (or the pseudogene TRBV3-2) and J usage is TRBJ1-3, with D hard to call. Germline CDR1 LGHDT, CDR2 YNNKEL (reference sequence). Trimming pared 4 bases from V and 2 bases from J, leaving 12 bases between. The CDR3 spans 15 residues.

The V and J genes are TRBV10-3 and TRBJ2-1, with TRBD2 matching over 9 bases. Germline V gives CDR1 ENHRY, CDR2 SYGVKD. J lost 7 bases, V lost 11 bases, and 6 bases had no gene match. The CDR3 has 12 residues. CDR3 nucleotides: TGTGCCCATGGGCTAGCGGGGAATGAGCAGTTCTTC. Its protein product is CAHGLAGNEQFF.

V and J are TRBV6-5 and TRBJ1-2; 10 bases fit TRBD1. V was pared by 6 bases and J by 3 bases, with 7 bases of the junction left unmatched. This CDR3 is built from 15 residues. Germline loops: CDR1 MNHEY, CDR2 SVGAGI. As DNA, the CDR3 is TGTGCCAGCAGCCTCGCGGGACAGGGGTACTATGGCTACACCTTC. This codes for CASSLAGQGYYGYTF.

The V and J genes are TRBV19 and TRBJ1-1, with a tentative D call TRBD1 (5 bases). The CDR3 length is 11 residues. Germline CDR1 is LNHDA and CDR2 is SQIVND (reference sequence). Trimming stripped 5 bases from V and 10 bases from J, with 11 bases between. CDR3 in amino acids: CASSSPRGAFF. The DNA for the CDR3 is TGTGCCAGTAGTTCCCCTAGGGGAGCTTTCTTT.

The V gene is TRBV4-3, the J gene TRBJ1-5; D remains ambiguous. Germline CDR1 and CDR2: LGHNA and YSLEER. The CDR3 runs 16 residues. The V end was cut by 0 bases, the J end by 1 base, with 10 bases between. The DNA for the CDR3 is TGCGCCAGCAGCCAAGATTTCCGGGTGAGCAATCAGCCCCAGCATTTT. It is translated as CASSQDFRVSNQPQHF.

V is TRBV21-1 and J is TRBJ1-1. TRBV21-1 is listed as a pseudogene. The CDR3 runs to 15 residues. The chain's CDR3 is CASSNLGDWGTEAFF. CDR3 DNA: TGTGCCAGCAGTAATTTAGGGGACTGGGGGACTGAAGCTTTCTTT.

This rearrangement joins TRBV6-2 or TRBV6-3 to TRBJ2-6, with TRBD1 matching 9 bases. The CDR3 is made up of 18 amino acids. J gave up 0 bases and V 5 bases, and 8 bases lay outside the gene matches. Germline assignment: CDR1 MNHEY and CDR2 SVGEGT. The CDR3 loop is CASSTLQGAFSGANVLTF. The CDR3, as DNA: TGTGCCAGCAGTACACTACAGGGGGCGTTCTCTGGGGCCAACGTCCTGACTTTC.

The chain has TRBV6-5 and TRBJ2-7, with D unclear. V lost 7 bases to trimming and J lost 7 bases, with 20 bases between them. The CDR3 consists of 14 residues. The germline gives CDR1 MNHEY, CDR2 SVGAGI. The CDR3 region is CASTLDKSTREQYF. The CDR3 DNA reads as TGTGCCAGCACCCTAGATAAATCTACGAGGGAGCAGTACTTC.

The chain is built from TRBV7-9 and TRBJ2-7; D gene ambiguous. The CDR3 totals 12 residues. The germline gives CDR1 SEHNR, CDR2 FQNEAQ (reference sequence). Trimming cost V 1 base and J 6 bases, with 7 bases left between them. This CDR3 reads CASSLEASEQYF. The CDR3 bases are TGTGCCAGCAGCTTAGAAGCTAGCGAGCAGTACTTC. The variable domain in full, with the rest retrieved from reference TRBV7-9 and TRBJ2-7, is DTGVSQNPRHKITKRGQNVTFRCDPISEHNRLYWYRQTLGQGPEFLTYFQNEAQLEKSRLLSDRFSAERPKGSFSTLEIQRTEQGDSAMYLCASSLEASEQYFGPGTRLTVT.

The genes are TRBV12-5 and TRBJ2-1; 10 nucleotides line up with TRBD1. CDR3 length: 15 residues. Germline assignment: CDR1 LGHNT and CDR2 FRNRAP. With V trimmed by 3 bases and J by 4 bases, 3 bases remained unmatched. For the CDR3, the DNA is TGTGCTAGTGGTTTCGGGGACAGGGGTTACAATGAGCAGTTCTTC. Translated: CASGFGDRGYNEQFF.

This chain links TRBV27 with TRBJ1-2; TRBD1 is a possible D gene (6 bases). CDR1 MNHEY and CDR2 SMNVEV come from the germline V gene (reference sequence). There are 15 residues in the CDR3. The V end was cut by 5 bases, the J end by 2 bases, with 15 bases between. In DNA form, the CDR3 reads TGTGCCAGCAGTCTCAACGGACAGCAAAACTATGGCTACACCTTC. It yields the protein CASSLNGQQNYGYTF.

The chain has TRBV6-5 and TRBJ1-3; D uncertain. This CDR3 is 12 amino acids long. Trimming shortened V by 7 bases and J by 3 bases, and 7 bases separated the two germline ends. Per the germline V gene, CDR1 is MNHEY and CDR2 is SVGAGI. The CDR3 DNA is TGTGCCAGCACCCCCGGTGGAAACACCATATATTTT. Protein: CASTPGGNTIYF.

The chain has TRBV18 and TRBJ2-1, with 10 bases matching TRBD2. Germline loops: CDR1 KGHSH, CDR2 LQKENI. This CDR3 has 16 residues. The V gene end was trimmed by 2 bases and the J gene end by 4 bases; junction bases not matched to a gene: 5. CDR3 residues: CASSPASGGRYNEQFF. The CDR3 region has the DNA TGTGCCAGCTCACCAGCTAGCGGGGGTCGGTACAATGAGCAGTTCTTC.

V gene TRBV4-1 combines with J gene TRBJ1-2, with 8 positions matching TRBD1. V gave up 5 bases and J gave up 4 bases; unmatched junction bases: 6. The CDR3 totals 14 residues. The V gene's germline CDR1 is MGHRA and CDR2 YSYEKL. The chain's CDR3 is CASSSDRGGYGYTF. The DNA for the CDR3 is TGCGCCAGCAGCAGCGACAGGGGAGGCTATGGCTACACCTTC.

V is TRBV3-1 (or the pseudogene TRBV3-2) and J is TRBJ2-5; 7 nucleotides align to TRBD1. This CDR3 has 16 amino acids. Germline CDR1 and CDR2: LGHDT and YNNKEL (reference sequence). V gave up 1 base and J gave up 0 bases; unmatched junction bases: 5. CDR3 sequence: CASSQGYDRDQETQYF. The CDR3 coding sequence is TGTGCCAGCAGCCAAGGCTACGACAGGGACCAAGAGACCCAGTACTTC.

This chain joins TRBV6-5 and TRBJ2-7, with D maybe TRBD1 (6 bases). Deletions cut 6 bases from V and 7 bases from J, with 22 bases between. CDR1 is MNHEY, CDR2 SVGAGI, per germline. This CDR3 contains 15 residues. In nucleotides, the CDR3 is TGTGCCAGCAGAGGGGCTGGAGCAGGGGTTACGGAGCAGTACTTC. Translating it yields CASRGAGAGVTEQYF.

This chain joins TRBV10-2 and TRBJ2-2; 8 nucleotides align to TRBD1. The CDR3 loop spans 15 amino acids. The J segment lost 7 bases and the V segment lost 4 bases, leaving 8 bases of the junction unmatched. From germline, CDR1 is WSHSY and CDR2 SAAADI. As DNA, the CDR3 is TGCGCCAGCAGTGTGCGACAGGGGTTTGACGGGGAGCTGTTTTTT. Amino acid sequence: CASSVRQGFDGELFF.

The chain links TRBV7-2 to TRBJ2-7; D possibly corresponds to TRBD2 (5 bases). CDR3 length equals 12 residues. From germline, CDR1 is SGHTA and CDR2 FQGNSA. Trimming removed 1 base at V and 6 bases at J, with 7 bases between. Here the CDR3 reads CASSLVLAEQYF. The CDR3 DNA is TGTGCCAGCAGCTTAGTTCTAGCCGAGCAGTACTTC. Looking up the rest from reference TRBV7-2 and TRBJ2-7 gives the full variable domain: GAGVSQSPSNKVTEKGKDVELRCDPISGHTALYWYRQSLGQGLEFLIYFQGNSAPDKSGLPSDRFSAERTGGSVSTLTIQRTQQEDSAVYLCASSLVLAEQYFGPGTRLTVT.

The CDR3 DNA sequence: TGCAGTGCTAGTAGCCCGATAGAGGTCCCGGTAACCCAGTACTTC. Amino acid sequence: CSASSPIEVPVTQYF. The chain combines TRBV20-1 with TRBJ2-5; D remains unclear. Germline lookup yields CDR1 DFQATT and CDR2 SNEGSKA (reference sequence). The CDR3 spans 15 residues. V was shortened by 3 bases and J by 8 bases, with 22 bases between the two germline ends.

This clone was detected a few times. The CDR3 DNA reads as TGTGCCAGCAGTTCCCGGGAGGGACTAGACGAGACAGATACGCAGTATTTT. Residues: CASSSREGLDETDTQYF. The chain couples TRBV28 to TRBJ2-3, with TRBD2 identical over 8 bases. In germline, CDR1 is MDHEN, CDR2 SYDVKM. CDR3 length: 17 residues. The V gene end was trimmed by 4 bases and the J gene end by 3 bases; junction bases not matched to a gene: 12.

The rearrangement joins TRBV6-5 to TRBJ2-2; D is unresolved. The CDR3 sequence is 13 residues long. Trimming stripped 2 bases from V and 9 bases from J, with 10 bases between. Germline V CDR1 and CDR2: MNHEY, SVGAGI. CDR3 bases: TGTGCCAGCAGTTACAGAGGTGGTAGGGAGCTGTTTTTT. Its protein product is CASSYRGGRELFF.

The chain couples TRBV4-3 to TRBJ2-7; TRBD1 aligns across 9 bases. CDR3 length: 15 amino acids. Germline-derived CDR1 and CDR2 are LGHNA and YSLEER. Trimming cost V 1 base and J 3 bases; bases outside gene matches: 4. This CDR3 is CASSQGPGQGYEQYF. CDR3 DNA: TGCGCCAGCAGCCAAGGGCCGGGACAGGGCTACGAGCAGTACTTC.

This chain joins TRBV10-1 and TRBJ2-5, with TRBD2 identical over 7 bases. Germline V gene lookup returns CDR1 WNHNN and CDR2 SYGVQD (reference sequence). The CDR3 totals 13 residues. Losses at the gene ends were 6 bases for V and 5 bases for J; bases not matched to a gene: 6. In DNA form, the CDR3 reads TGCGCCAGCAGCGGGGGGAAGAGGGAGACCCAGTACTTC. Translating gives CASSGGKRETQYF.

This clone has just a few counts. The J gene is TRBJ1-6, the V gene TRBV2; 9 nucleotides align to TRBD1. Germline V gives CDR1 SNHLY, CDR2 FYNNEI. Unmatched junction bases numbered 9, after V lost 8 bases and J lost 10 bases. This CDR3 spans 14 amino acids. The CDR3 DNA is TGTGCCAGCCAACAACAGGGGGCAAACTCACCCCTCCACTTT. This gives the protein CASQQQGANSPLHF.

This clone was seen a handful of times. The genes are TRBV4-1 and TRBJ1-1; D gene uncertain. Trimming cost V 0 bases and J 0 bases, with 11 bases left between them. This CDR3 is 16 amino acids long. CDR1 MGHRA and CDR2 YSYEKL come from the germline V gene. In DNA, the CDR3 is TGCGCCAGCAGCCAAGATCTTCAGCGGGTGAACACTGAAGCTTTCTTT. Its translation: CASSQDLQRVNTEAFF.

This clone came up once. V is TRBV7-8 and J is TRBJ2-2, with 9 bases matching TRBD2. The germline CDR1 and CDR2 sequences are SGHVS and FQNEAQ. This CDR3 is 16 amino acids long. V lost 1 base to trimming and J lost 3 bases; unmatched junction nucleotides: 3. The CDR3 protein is CASSLVAGGYTGELFF. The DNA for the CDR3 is TGTGCCAGCAGCTTAGTTGCGGGGGGGTACACCGGGGAGCTGTTTTTT.

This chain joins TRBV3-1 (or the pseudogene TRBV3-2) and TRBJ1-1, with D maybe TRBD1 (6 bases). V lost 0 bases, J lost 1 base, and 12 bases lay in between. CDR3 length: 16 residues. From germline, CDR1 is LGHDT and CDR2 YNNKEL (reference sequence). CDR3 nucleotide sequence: TGTGCCAGCAGCCAAGACCCCAGGGGCGAGAACACTGAAGCTTTCTTT. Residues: CASSQDPRGENTEAFF.